Listed below are T cell receptor beta chains from one sample, sequenced in a study of shared clonotypes between healthy human individuals. Sequencing was performed with immunoSEQ multiplex PCR; in TCRdb, only in-frame clones are kept and a portion is missing. The sample consists of some 1,400,000 clones, roughly 96% of them appearing once. The sample consisted of naive CD4+ T cells sorted from blood. The receptors were sampled from a man aged 25-45 years in good health. Both conserved end residues are part of each CDR3. A D gene is named only where the DNA matches it firmly.

v_gene	d_gene	len	j_gene	CDR3aa	CDR3nt
TRBV28	TRBD1	16	TRBJ1-5	CASSLSPGGIHQPQHF	TGTGCCAGCAGTTTATCACCAGGGGGAATCCATCAGCCCCAGCATTTT
TRBV5-6	NA	15	TRBJ1-1	CASSPAPRRNTEAFF	TGTGCCAGCAGCCCTGCCCCCCGTCGAAACACTGAAGCTTTCTTT
TRBV7-8	NA	16	TRBJ1-1	CASSLETAFLNTEAFF	TGTGCCAGCAGCTTGGAGACGGCTTTTCTGAACACTGAAGCTTTCTTT
TRBV11-2	TRBD2	13	TRBJ2-3	CASRSLAGSTQYF	TGTGCCAGCAGAAGTCTAGCGGGATCTACGCAGTATTTT
TRBV28	NA	15	TRBJ2-7	CASRHELGALYEQYF	TGTGCCAGCAGGCACGAGCTAGGCGCTTTATACGAGCAGTACTTC
TRBV6-5	TRBD1	16	TRBJ1-2	CASSYSMIGTGRVYTF	TGTGCCAGCAGTTACTCGATGATAGGGACAGGGCGAGTCTACACCTTC
TRBV5-1	TRBD1	15	TRBJ2-1	CASSNRQGRNNEQFF	TGCGCCAGCAGCAACAGACAGGGAAGGAACAATGAGCAGTTCTTC
TRBV18	NA	19	TRBJ2-6	CASSYRVPGTMIGANVLTF	TGTGCCAGCTCGTACCGGGTTCCCGGGACAATGATAGGGGCCAACGTCCTGACTTTC
TRBV18	NA	16	TRBJ1-2	CASSPPGTSALYGYTF	TGTGCCAGCTCACCACCTGGGACGTCGGCCCTTTATGGCTACACCTTC
TRBV7-9	NA	14	TRBJ2-5	CASSLVAVGETQYF	TGTGCCAGCAGCTTAGTAGCGGTGGGGGAGACCCAGTACTTC
TRBV28	NA	13	TRBJ1-1	CASRDIGVTEAFF	TGTGCCAGCAGAGATATCGGGGTCACTGAAGCTTTCTTT